The present entry profiles one TCR beta chain with its context. Its specificity is unknown. Between the trimmed V and J ends, which lost 4 bases and 15 bases, there was a span of 16 bases. The germline gives CDR1 SGHDT, CDR2 YYEEEE. The CDR3 spans 12 residues. The data stem from a study of radiotherapy plus CTLA-4 blockade in lung cancer. In the study overall: Of the patients, about 20% showed objective responses and roughly 30% attained disease control.

Study-level findings and limits: Together with interferon-beta, which increased in serum after radiation, early dynamic changes in blood T cell clones were reportedly the best predictors of response. Radiotherapy with ipilimumab was followed by blood expansion of tumor-derived clones.

The table came from immunoSEQ multiplex PCR; TCRdb's copy has only in-frame clones and leaves some out. The sample lists some 90,000 clones; roughly four fifths were seen once. This TCR derives from a human donor with non-small cell lung cancer who had stable disease on radiotherapy plus ipilimumab. The sequenced sample was peripheral blood, obtained from a patient treated with radiotherapy plus ipilimumab. The chain uses TRBV5-6 and TRBJ1-4, with a possible D match to TRBD1 (5 bases). Here the CDR3 DNA reads TGTGCCAGCAGCCCCGGGGCTTCGGAGGTGTTTTTT. Translation: CASSPGASEVFF.